The next 20 T cell receptor beta chains were all read from a single sample in a study of blood T cell repertoires in COVID-19. Profiling relied on immunoSEQ multiplex PCR, and the TCRdb table lists in-frame clones only, not all of them. The table lists over 200,000 clones, 85% of them singletons. Sequencing was performed on PBMCs or T cells enriched from blood (not recorded which). Source of these receptors: a man aged 35-49 years who had recovered from COVID-19.

CDR3 in DNA: TGTGCCAGCCGGGACTCCCGCTCTGGAAACACCATATATTTT. The encoded protein is CASRDSRSGNTIYF. The chain recombines TRBV7-9 with TRBJ1-3, with D possibly matching TRBD1 (5 bases). Germline values: CDR1 SEHNR, CDR2 FQNEAQ (reference sequence). This CDR3 is 14 amino acids long. V was pared by 8 bases and J by 0 bases, with 11 bases between.

V usage is TRBV21-1 and J usage is TRBJ1-2. TRBV21-1 corresponds to a pseudogene. This CDR3 contains 16 residues. Here the CDR3 DNA reads TGTGCCAGCAGCGAATTTAGGACCGGACTCTGGTATGGCTACACCTTC. Amino acids: CASSEFRTGLWYGYTF.

CDR3 residues: CASSTTPGGSGNTIYF. For the CDR3, the DNA is TGTGCCAGCTCAACTACCCCAGGGGGCTCTGGAAACACCATATATTTT. The chain uses TRBV18 and TRBJ1-3; TRBD1 agrees at 7 bases. CDR3 length equals 16 residues. V trimming: 5 bases; J trimming: 0 bases; junction bases outside the gene matches: 7. From germline, CDR1 is KGHSH and CDR2 LQKENI.

V usage is TRBV7-9 and J usage is TRBJ2-7; 9 positions match TRBD1. From germline, CDR1 is SEHNR and CDR2 FQNEAQ (reference sequence). Trimming took 4 bases from V and 5 from J; bases not matched to a gene: 3. CDR3 size: 13 residues. CDR3 nucleotide sequence: TGTGCCAGCAGCTCACAGGGGGCGGACGAGCAGTACTTC. The encoded protein is CASSSQGADEQYF.

The chain employs TRBV7-9 and TRBJ2-3; the D gene is possibly TRBD2 (6 bases). With 5 bases removed from V and 5 bases from J, the gap between germline ends came to 17 bases. Germline loops: CDR1 SEHNR, CDR2 FQNEAQ (reference sequence). This CDR3 comprises 15 residues. CDR3 amino acids: CASSGRDSSRDTQYF. The CDR3, as DNA: TGTGCCAGCAGCGGCCGGGACTCTTCCCGAGATACGCAGTATTTT.

V and J are TRBV6-1 and TRBJ2-7, with 9 nucleotides matching TRBD1. In germline, CDR1 is MNHNS, CDR2 SASEGT. CDR3 size: 14 residues. The V gene end was trimmed by 6 bases and the J gene end by 3 bases; junction bases not matched to a gene: 6. The CDR3 sequence is CASRPDRGGYEQYF. CDR3 nucleotide sequence: TGTGCCAGCAGGCCGGACAGGGGAGGCTACGAGCAGTACTTC.

The chain links TRBV5-1 to TRBJ2-1; TRBD1 matches at 9 bases. The CDR3 extends over 14 amino acids. V dropped 1 base and J dropped 9; count of bases not matched to a gene: 5. CDR1 is SGHRS and CDR2 is YFSETQ in the germline V gene. CDR3 in amino acids: CASSLRQGVSEQFF. The CDR3 nucleotides are TGCGCCAGCAGCTTGAGACAGGGGGTCAGTGAGCAGTTCTTC. Full variable domain (outside the CDR3, taken from reference TRBV5-1 and TRBJ2-1): KAGVTQTPRYLIKTRGQQVTLSCSPISGHRSVSWYQQTPGQGLQFLFEYFSETQRNKGNFPGRFSGRQFSNSRSEMNVSTLELGDSALYLCASSLRQGVSEQFFGPGTRLTVL.

The J gene is TRBJ2-7, the V gene TRBV7-3, with 7 bases fitting TRBD1. The J segment lost 7 bases and the V segment lost 2 bases, leaving 5 bases of the junction unmatched. This CDR3 is 13 amino acids long. The V gene's germline CDR1 is SGHTA and CDR2 FQGTGA. CDR3 region: CASSLDRAREQYF. CDR3 nucleotides: TGTGCCAGCAGCTTAGACAGGGCGAGGGAGCAGTACTTC.

The rearrangement links TRBV5-4 to TRBJ1-4; D not resolved. Germline V gives CDR1 SGHNT, CDR2 YYREEE (reference sequence). This CDR3 is 16 amino acids long. V dropped 0 bases and J dropped 0 bases, with 9 bases sitting between them. The CDR3 DNA is TGTGCCAGCAGCTTGGAGACATCGGCAACTAATGAAAAACTGTTTTTT. Encoded protein: CASSLETSATNEKLFF.

A word on this clone: Other DNA sequences in the sample encode the same CDR3. The V call is TRBV18, the J call TRBJ2-3; a weak D match, TRBD1 (6 bases). The CDR3 runs to 13 residues. CDR1 and CDR2 (germline): KGHSH, LQKENI. Trimming stripped 3 bases from V and 3 bases from J, with 7 bases between. The DNA of the CDR3 is TGTGCCAGCTCACCGGGACAAACAGATACGCAGTATTTT. Translating gives CASSPGQTDTQYF.

This chain joins TRBV19 and TRBJ1-3; D perhaps matches TRBD1 (5 bases). V lost 5 bases and J 4 bases, leaving 18 bases between the germline ends. The CDR3 runs 16 residues. Germline CDR1 reads LNHDA; CDR2 reads SQIVND (reference sequence). This CDR3 reads CASSRQLQYGGNTIYF. CDR3 in DNA: TGTGCCAGTAGTCGACAGCTTCAGTACGGGGGAAACACCATATATTTT.

V and J are TRBV5-6 and TRBJ2-1, with 8 bases fitting TRBD2. V dropped 3 bases and J dropped 9; count of bases not matched to a gene: 11. The CDR3 is 15 amino acids. Looked up from germline, CDR1 is SGHDT and CDR2 is YYEEEE. The CDR3 region is CASSSLTSDFSEQFF. The DNA of the CDR3 is TGTGCCAGCAGCTCTTTGACTAGCGATTTCTCTGAGCAGTTCTTC.

This clone has a handful of counts. V gene TRBV12-3 or TRBV12-4 combines with J gene TRBJ1-3; no reliable D call. Trimming left V 5 bases short and J 0 bases short, with 5 bases between. The CDR3 covers 13 residues. CDR3 amino acids: CASSQNSGNTIYF. In DNA form, the CDR3 reads TGTGCCAGCAGTCAAAACTCTGGAAACACCATATATTTT.

Details on this clone: Different DNA sequences within this sample yield the same CDR3. The chain couples TRBV5-6 to TRBJ1-5, with D perhaps matching TRBD1 (5 bases). CDR3 length equals 13 residues. Trimming took off 2 bases at V and 7 bases at J, with 10 bases between the two ends. The germline CDR1 and CDR2 sequences are SGHDT and YYEEEE. As DNA, the CDR3 is TGTGCCAGCAGCTTAGGGGTTAACCAGCCCCAGCATTTT. Its translation is CASSLGVNQPQHF.

A remark on this clone: One end of the junction is discordant with germline, which a read error may explain. J is TRBJ2-5 and V is TRBV7-7; 8 bases line up with TRBD1. Germline V gene lookup returns CDR1 SSHAT and CDR2 FNYEAQ (reference sequence). CDR3 length equals 15 residues. The CDR3 is CASSSTLDREMGQYF. As DNA, the CDR3 is TGTGCTAGCAGCTCCACTTTGGACAGGGAGATGGGCCAGTACTTC. Together with reference TRBV7-7 and TRBJ2-5, the CDR3 gives the full variable domain: GAGVSQSPRYKVTKRGQDVTLRCDPISSHATLYWYQQALGQGPEFLTYFNYEAQPDKSGLPSDRFSAERPEGSISTLTIQRTEQRDSAMYRCASSSTLDREMGQYFGPGTRLLVL.

The chain recombines TRBV12-5 with TRBJ1-3, with a possible D match to TRBD1 (5 bases). This CDR3 spans 13 amino acids. From germline, CDR1 is LGHNT and CDR2 FRNRAP. Between the trimmed V and J ends, which lost 8 bases and 5 bases, there was a span of 13 bases. As DNA, the CDR3 is TGTGCTAGTTGGACAACGACTCGAAACACCATATATTTT. Translation gives CASWTTTRNTIYF. The full variable domain, completed using reference TRBV12-5 and TRBJ1-3, is DARVTQTPRHKVTEMGQEVTMRCQPILGHNTVFWYRQTMMQGLELLAYFRNRAPLDDSGMPKDRFSAEMPDATLATLKIQPSEPRDSAVYFCASWTTTRNTIYFGEGSWLTVV.

The CDR3 region is CASSLGGLGAQHF. CDR3 in DNA: TGTGCCAGCAGTCTCGGGGGGCTTGGGGCCCAGCATTTT. The chain has TRBV12-3 or TRBV12-4 and TRBJ1-5; tentatively, D is TRBD1 (6 bases). The germline V and J ends were trimmed by 5 bases and 11 bases, with 16 bases remaining between them. The CDR3 extends over 13 amino acids.

The chain couples TRBV18 to TRBJ2-3; 13 nucleotides agree with TRBD2. Per the germline V gene, CDR1 is KGHSH and CDR2 is LQKENI. V dropped 2 bases and J dropped 6; count of bases not matched to a gene: 5. CDR3 length equals 16 residues. The CDR3 DNA sequence: TGTGCCAGCTCACCAGGACTAGCGGGAGACCAGGATACGCAGTATTTT. Amino acids: CASSPGLAGDQDTQYF.

V usage is TRBV4-3 and J usage is TRBJ1-5, with TRBD1 matching 7 bases. The germline CDR1 and CDR2 sequences are LGHNA and YSLEER. With 0 bases clipped from V and 4 bases from J, the junction kept 3 bases outside the gene matches. The CDR3 spans 15 residues. CDR3 nucleotides: TGCGCCAGCAGCCAAGATAGGACAGGAAATCAGCCCCAGCATTTT. It specifies CASSQDRTGNQPQHF.

This clone was found a few times. This chain links TRBV9 with TRBJ1-6, with 7 bases identical to TRBD1. CDR1 is SGDLS, CDR2 YYNGEE, per germline. The CDR3 runs to 16 residues. J gave up 10 bases and V 4 bases, and 14 bases lay outside the gene matches. The CDR3 region is CASSPWTGNRDSPLHF. The DNA for the CDR3 is TGTGCCAGCAGCCCCTGGACAGGCAACAGGGACTCACCCCTCCACTTT.